One sample yielded the 29 T cell receptor beta chains listed below, sequenced in a study of response to subunit inactivated influenza vaccine. TCRdb ran MiXCR on the RT-PCR reads and lists one entry per CDR3 protein. The profile shows some 550,000 distinct CDR3 sequences, around 21% of them singletons. These data are also associated with another study on T cells expressing NK-cell markers. Per that study: In generating TCR beta cDNA, 5'RACE template switching with UMIs was used.

Here the sequenced sample was CD4+ T cells sorted from PBMCs, taken approximately 12 days after vaccination. The receptors stem from a man aged 50 to 60 who received an inactivated influenza vaccine.

This clonotype was counted many times. The chain recombines TRBV20-1 with TRBJ2-5; 9 nucleotides align to TRBD2. This CDR3 has 16 amino acids. The germline V gene has CDR1 DFQATT and CDR2 SNEGSKA (reference sequence). The V segment lost 1 base and the J segment 2 bases; nucleotides outside the gene matches: 8. The CDR3 spells CSARGLAGSLQETQYF. In nucleotides, the CDR3 is TGCAGTGCTAGAGGGCTAGCGGGATCCTTACAAGAGACCCAGTACTTC.

The chain recombines TRBV5-1 with TRBJ1-5; D gene uncertain. This CDR3 comprises 15 residues. V was clipped by 0 bases and J by 0 bases, with 7 bases between them. Germline V gene lookup returns CDR1 SGHRS and CDR2 YFSETQ. CDR3 coding DNA: TGCGCCAGCAGCTTGGATAGATCTAGCAATCAGCCCCAGCATTTT. It yields the protein CASSLDRSSNQPQHF.

This clonotype was seen at least ten times. This chain joins TRBV27 and TRBJ1-2, with D perhaps matching TRBD1 (6 bases). Germline values: CDR1 MNHEY, CDR2 SMNVEV (reference sequence). The V end lost 8 bases, the J end lost 4 bases, and 14 bases lay between the germline ends. This CDR3 spans 13 amino acids. CDR3 DNA sequence: TGTGCCAGCGGGGAGGGGGGCGGCTATGGCTACACCTTC. Translation gives CASGEGGGYGYTF.

This clonotype was recorded a few times. The chain is built from TRBV6-2 or TRBV6-3 and TRBJ1-5; D not resolved. The CDR3 consists of 16 residues. Germline V gene lookup returns CDR1 MNHEY and CDR2 SVGEGT. V lost 5 bases, J lost 0 bases, and 14 bases lay in between. CDR3 protein: CASSNLSFYSNQPQHF. The DNA of the CDR3 is TGTGCCAGCAGTAATCTCTCCTTTTATAGCAATCAGCCCCAGCATTTT.

This clonotype appeared a few times. This rearrangement joins TRBV29-1 to TRBJ2-5; D is perhaps TRBD2 (5 bases). The CDR3 contains 14 residues. The germline V gene encodes CDR1 SQVTM and CDR2 ANQGSEA. The V gene lost 6 bases and the J gene lost 5 bases, with 19 bases spanning the gap. In DNA form, the CDR3 reads TGCAGCGTCGGCGGGCCAGGAAGGAAGGAGACCCAGTACTTC. Translating it yields CSVGGPGRKETQYF.

The CDR3: CASSSYRGTYEQYF. The CDR3 nucleotides are TGTGCCAGCAGTTCCTACCGGGGCACCTACGAGCAGTACTTC. This rearrangement joins TRBV28 to TRBJ2-7; possibly TRBD1 or TRBD2 for D (5 bases each). The CDR3 length is 14 residues. Germline CDR1 and CDR2: MDHEN and SYDVKM. The germline V and J ends were trimmed by 4 bases and 2 bases, with 12 bases remaining between them.

This clonotype was picked up many times. This chain uses TRBV20-1 with TRBJ1-2, with D hard to call. CDR1 and CDR2 (germline): DFQATT, SNEGSKA (reference sequence). With 3 bases removed from V and 8 bases from J, the gap between germline ends came to 10 bases. The CDR3 is made up of 11 amino acids. CDR3 bases: TGCAGTGCTAGCATTAGGAGCGGCTACACCTTC. Encoded protein: CSASIRSGYTF.

This clonotype was found a few times. V is TRBV2 and J is TRBJ2-7, with TRBD2 identical over 7 bases. V shed 6 bases, J shed 3 bases, and the junction held 5 bases outside the gene matches. CDR3 length: 13 amino acids. CDR1 SNHLY and CDR2 FYNNEI come from the germline V gene. DNA of the CDR3: TGTGCCAGCAGCTCTAGCGGAAACTACGAGCAGTACTTC. Translation gives CASSSSGNYEQYF.

This clonotype showed up just a few times. V usage is TRBV7-6 and J usage is TRBJ2-2; the match to TRBD1 covers 7 bases. The length of the CDR3 is 16 residues. V trimming: 2 bases; J trimming: 5 bases; junction bases outside the gene matches: 8. Germline-derived CDR1 and CDR2 are SGHVS and FNYEAQ. The CDR3: CASSLPLGGRTGELFF. The CDR3 nucleotides read TGTGCCAGCAGCTTACCTTTAGGGGGCAGGACCGGGGAGCTGTTTTTT.

This clonotype has a handful of counts. The chain is built from TRBV4-1 and TRBJ1-1; D is uncertain. With 5 bases removed from V and 4 bases from J, the gap between germline ends came to 17 bases. The CDR3 extends over 15 amino acids. Germline CDR1 and CDR2: MGHRA and YSYEKL. The CDR3 loop reads CASSAHGPGSTEAFF. In nucleotides, the CDR3 is TGCGCCAGCAGCGCCCATGGACCTGGGAGCACTGAAGCTTTCTTT.

The chain links TRBV7-2 to TRBJ2-5, with 8 bases identical to TRBD1. Germline values: CDR1 SGHTA, CDR2 FQGNSA. V trimming: 4 bases; J trimming: 2 bases; junction bases outside the gene matches: 9. The CDR3 length is 16 residues. The CDR3 coding sequence is TGTGCCAGCAGCTCCGGTACGGACAGGGCACAAGAGACCCAGTACTTC. This codes for CASSSGTDRAQETQYF. Drawing the rest from reference TRBV7-2 and TRBJ2-5, the complete variable domain is GAGVSQSPSNKVTEKGKDVELRCDPISGHTALYWYRQSLGQGLEFLIYFQGNSAPDKSGLPSDRFSAERTGGSVSTLTIQRTQQEDSAVYLCASSSGTDRAQETQYFGPGTRLLVL.

This clonotype was picked up many times. CDR3 loop: CASSLVEVGKTQYF. Written as DNA, the CDR3 is TGTGCCAGCAGCTTGGTTGAGGTGGGCAAGACCCAGTACTTC. The rearrangement uses TRBV5-6 and TRBJ2-5; no clear D gene. CDR3 length equals 14 residues. V lost 0 bases and J lost 6, with 12 bases in between. Germline V gene lookup returns CDR1 SGHDT and CDR2 YYEEEE.

This clonotype was seen more than once but under ten times. The chain employs TRBV7-2 and TRBJ2-7; 14 nucleotides match TRBD2. Germline V gives CDR1 SGHTA, CDR2 FQGNSA. This CDR3 is 15 amino acids long. The V segment lost 5 bases and the J segment 2 bases; nucleotides outside the gene matches: 2. CDR3 sequence: CASSAGLAGAYEQYF. In DNA form, the CDR3 reads TGTGCCAGCAGCGCGGGACTAGCGGGAGCCTACGAGCAGTACTTC.

This clonotype was recorded a few times. The V call is TRBV12-3 or TRBV12-4, the J call TRBJ2-7; 16 nucleotides line up with TRBD2. The CDR3 runs to 17 residues. Trimming took 4 bases from V and 3 from J; bases not matched to a gene: 6. CDR3 sequence (DNA): TGTGCCAGCAGTTCTGGGACTAGCGGGAGGGCCTACTACGAGCAGTACTTC. The encoded protein is CASSSGTSGRAYYEQYF.

This clonotype was seen only a few times. The genes are TRBV30 and TRBJ1-2; TRBD1 agrees at 9 bases. Germline assignment: CDR1 GTSNPN and CDR2 SVGIG (reference sequence). The CDR3 contains 14 residues. With 3 bases clipped from V and 4 bases from J, the junction kept 6 bases outside the gene matches. In nucleotides, the CDR3 is TGTGCCTGGAGGGGACAGGGAGGGAGCTATGGCTACACCTTC. Encoded protein: CAWRGQGGSYGYTF.

The sample holds many counts of this clonotype. The V call is TRBV18, the J call TRBJ2-1; D may be TRBD1 (6 bases). Between the trimmed V and J ends, which lost 2 bases and 12 bases, there was a span of 14 bases. Germline CDR1 reads KGHSH; CDR2 reads LQKENI. The CDR3 covers 13 residues. Here the CDR3 DNA reads TGTGCCAGCTCACCAGGGGACAATCTTAGGCAGTTCTTC. Translating it yields CASSPGDNLRQFF.

This sequence joins TRBV23-1 and TRBJ2-7, with TRBD2 matching over 7 bases. TRBV23-1 is noted as an ORF with a role that remains uncertain. Trimming cost V 9 bases and J 3 bases; bases outside gene matches: 17. This CDR3 contains 16 residues. Here the CDR3 reads CARGPGCGGIVYEQYF. Written as DNA, the CDR3 is TGCGCCAGGGGCCCCGGTTGCGGGGGAATAGTCTACGAGCAGTACTTC.

In this sample, this clonotype turned up a few times. V usage is TRBV4-3 and J usage is TRBJ2-1, with TRBD2 identical over 8 bases. With V trimmed by 1 base and J by 0 bases, 5 bases remained unmatched. Germline CDR1 reads LGHNA; CDR2 reads YSLEER. The length of the CDR3 is 17 residues. CDR3 sequence: CASSQGTSLSSYNEQFF. The CDR3 DNA sequence: TGCGCCAGCAGCCAAGGGACTAGCTTGAGCTCCTACAATGAGCAGTTCTTC.

V gene TRBV7-2 combines with J gene TRBJ2-7; 8 bases line up with TRBD1. CDR1 SGHTA and CDR2 FQGNSA come from the germline V gene. This CDR3 contains 15 residues. The trim removed 0 bases at V and 2 bases at J, leaving 3 bases unmatched. The CDR3 here is CASSLAGTGPYEQYF. The DNA for the CDR3 is TGTGCCAGCAGCTTAGCAGGGACAGGACCCTACGAGCAGTACTTC.

In this sample, this clonotype turned up a few times. The rearrangement uses TRBV10-3 and TRBJ2-5, with 7 bases aligning to TRBD2. CDR3 length: 15 amino acids. Germline CDR1 and CDR2: ENHRY and SYGVKD. V lost 0 bases to trimming and J lost 4 bases; unmatched junction nucleotides: 5. The CDR3 protein is CAISESQGGSETQYF. The CDR3 nucleotides are TGTGCCATCAGTGAGTCTCAGGGAGGGTCAGAGACCCAGTACTTC.

The V call is TRBV12-3 or TRBV12-4, the J call TRBJ2-7; a weak D match, TRBD2 (6 bases). V was shortened by 7 bases and J by 4 bases, with 11 bases between the two germline ends. The CDR3 is 12 residues long. CDR3 sequence reads: CASTFRGYEQYF. The CDR3 DNA sequence: TGTGCCAGCACCTTCCGGGGGTACGAGCAGTACTTC.

The chain couples TRBV7-9 to TRBJ2-2; TRBD1 agrees at 8 bases. Germline trimming cut 5 bases from V and 5 bases from J; bases unmatched to any gene: 4. Germline V gene data show CDR1 as SEHNR and CDR2 as FQNEAQ (reference sequence). This CDR3 has 14 residues. The CDR3 region is CASSRTGRTGELFF. The CDR3, as DNA: TGTGCCAGCAGCAGGACAGGGCGAACCGGGGAGCTGTTTTTT. Filled out from reference TRBV7-9 and TRBJ2-2, the complete variable domain reads DTGVSQNPRHKITKRGQNVTFRCDPISEHNRLYWYRQTLGQGPEFLTYFQNEAQLEKSRLLSDRFSAERPKGSFSTLEIQRTEQGDSAMYLCASSRTGRTGELFFGEGSRLTVL.

This clonotype was seen a single time. The chain couples TRBV20-1 to TRBJ2-5; 12 bases agree with TRBD2. Losses at the gene ends were 6 bases for V and 2 bases for J; bases not matched to a gene: 7. The germline V gene has CDR1 DFQATT and CDR2 SNEGSKA (reference sequence). The CDR3 totals 15 residues. The CDR3 coding sequence is TGCAGTGCCACCGGACTAGCGGGGAGACAAGAGACCCAGTACTTC. It is translated as CSATGLAGRQETQYF.

The chain combines TRBV6-5 with TRBJ2-5; no reliable D call. The CDR3 contains 14 residues. V was shortened by 4 bases and J by 0 bases, with 9 bases between the two germline ends. The germline CDR1 and CDR2 sequences are MNHEY and SVGAGI. CDR3 bases: TGTGCCAGCAGTTCGCCGGCGTACCAAGAGACCCAGTACTTC. Translating gives CASSSPAYQETQYF.

Comment on this clonotype: This may be a read error, as it is one base from a much larger clone. In DNA, the CDR3 is TGCAGCGTTAATGGGCTGGAGGGCCGAAATGAGCAGTTCTTC. This codes for CSVNGLEGRNEQFF. The chain uses TRBV29-1 and TRBJ2-1, with D maybe TRBD2 (6 bases). Germline assignment: CDR1 SQVTM and CDR2 ANQGSEA. V lost 5 bases to trimming and J lost 7 bases, with 18 bases between them. This CDR3 spans 14 amino acids.

This clonotype has ten or more counts. The chain recombines TRBV29-1 with TRBJ1-2; the D gene is possibly TRBD1 (5 bases). V was shortened by 6 bases and J by 4 bases, with 15 bases between the two germline ends. Looked up from germline, CDR1 is SQVTM and CDR2 is ANQGSEA. The CDR3 loop spans 13 amino acids. CDR3 sequence (DNA): TGCAGCGTCAACATTGGTAGGGGCTATGGCTACACCTTC. It codes for CSVNIGRGYGYTF.

This clonotype was picked up a small number of times. This chain connects TRBV6-1 to TRBJ1-2; possible D gene TRBD1, 5 bases. The CDR3 sequence is 15 residues long. In germline, CDR1 is MNHNS, CDR2 SASEGT. Trimming pared 5 bases from V and 4 bases from J, leaving 17 bases between. The DNA of the CDR3 is TGTGCCAGCAGTCTCCGGGACGGTATCTTCTATGGCTACACCTTC. Its translation is CASSLRDGIFYGYTF.

The chain joins TRBV12-3 or TRBV12-4 to TRBJ1-4; TRBD1 aligns across 8 bases. V lost 3 bases, J lost 5 bases, and 5 bases stayed unmatched. The CDR3 loop spans 15 amino acids. The CDR3 region is CASSFPDRVNEKLFF. CDR3 sequence (DNA): TGTGCCAGCAGTTTTCCGGACAGGGTCAATGAAAAACTGTTTTTT.

The chain links TRBV30 to TRBJ1-5; possible D gene TRBD1, 5 bases. This CDR3 spans 15 amino acids. Germline V gene data show CDR1 as GTSNPN and CDR2 as SVGIG (reference sequence). The germline V and J ends were trimmed by 0 bases and 6 bases, with 15 bases remaining between them. The CDR3 DNA is TGTGCCTGGAGTGTAGGGGCAGCATCGGCTCAGCCCCAGCATTTT. Its translation: CAWSVGAASAQPQHF.